This T cell receptor beta chain comes out of a study of blood T cell repertoires in COVID-19. About the study: PBMCs, B-cell-depleted T cells, or T cells were the source of the cDNA or gDNA that made up the material.

This clone has a single count. Profiled with immunoSEQ multiplex PCR; TCRdb holds only in-frame clones, not every one. The sample carries about 180,000 clones, over 90% recorded once. Germline V lookup: CDR1 ENHRY, CDR2 SYGVKD. The CDR3 runs 16 residues. The junction had 10 bases not matched to a gene; V was cut back by 7 bases and J by 5 bases. The sample taken for sequencing was peripheral blood. This chain links TRBV10-3 with TRBJ2-1, with TRBD2 identical over 11 bases. The receptor was isolated from a man aged 50 or older with acute or convalescent COVID-19. Written as DNA, the CDR3 is TGTGCCATCAACCACGTTCTAGCGGGGGGCAACAATGAGCAGTTCTTC. It encodes CAINHVLAGGNNEQFF.